The clone carrying this T cell receptor (beta chain) registers medium-sized (0.01 to 0.1%) by frequency. No antigen is known for it. The CDR3 end lies 3 residues beyond the end of the read and is filled in from the germline J gene. The protocol was immunoSEQ multiplex PCR, while the TCRdb copy is restricted to in-frame clones and leaves out a portion. The listing contains approximately 34,000 clones. Looked up from germline, CDR1 is SGHRS and CDR2 is YFSETQ. This CDR3 is 12 amino acids long. This sample is part of a study of T cells in women clearing cervical HPV infection. Looking at the study overall: Case blood was drawn when the lesion was first found; control blood after infection became undetectable. General study findings and limits: TRBV6-7 abundance was lower in cases than controls (roughly 0.11% versus 0.16%).

This TCR derives from a woman aged 18 to 75 with a cervical HPV16 infection that either progressed to CIN3+ or cleared (not recorded which). The sequenced sample consisted of blood buffy coat. The genes are TRBV5-1 and TRBJ1-2; a weak D match, TRBD1 (5 bases). The CDR3 region is CASSPGEGGYTF. CDR3 DNA (partial): TGCGCCAGCAGCCCGGGGGAGGGAGGC.